These T cell receptor beta chains were read from a single sample in a study of OX40 agonist ivuxolimab in advanced cancers. This table comes from immunoSEQ multiplex PCR, and its TCRdb copy is limited to in-frame clones, with some not included. The sample yields about 75,000 clones, 86% seen once. This sample comprised CD4+ or CD8+ T cells sorted from blood, obtained in a trial of the OX40 agonist ivuxolimab. These receptors all come from an adult with an advanced solid tumor such as melanoma, head and neck, liver or kidney cancer. The CDR3 runs from the conserved cysteine through the conserved F or W. The D gene is left open where the match is weak. Size is stated for part of the rows, as once, few or many counts, or as a class when the clone is expanded.

size: -; D: -; V: TRBV6-5; J: TRBJ1-6; DNA: TGTGCCAGCGGAATAAATTCACCCCTCCACTTT; CDR3: CASGINSPLHF
size: -; D: -; V: TRBV5-1; J: TRBJ2-1; DNA: TGCGCCAGCCGATTATCTACAGGATTCTACAATGAGCAGTTCTTC; CDR3: CASRLSTGFYNEQFF
size: few; D: -; V: TRBV9; J: TRBJ1-2; DNA: TGTGCCAGCAGCGTAGCCGCCAGCTATGGCTACACCTTC; CDR3: CASSVAASYGYTF
size: -; D: -; V: TRBV5-5; J: TRBJ2-4; DNA: TGTGCCAGCAGCGCTTCGGACAGAAGAGCCAAAAACATTCAGTACTTC; CDR3: CASSASDRRAKNIQYF
size: few; D: -; V: TRBV27; J: TRBJ1-5; DNA: TGTGCCAGCAGCCCTTTAGGGAATTGGGATCAGCCCCAGCATTTT; CDR3: CASSPLGNWDQPQHF
size: -; D: TRBD2; V: TRBV5-1; J: TRBJ2-3; DNA: TGCGCCAGCAGCCAAAGTACTAGCGGTAGCACAGATACGCAGTATTTT; CDR3: CASSQSTSGSTDTQYF
size: few; D: -; V: TRBV11-3; J: TRBJ2-2; DNA: TGTGCCAGCAGCTTATACGGTGGATCTAACACCGGGGAGCTGTTTTTT; CDR3: CASSLYGGSNTGELFF
size: -; D: -; V: TRBV5-4; J: TRBJ2-2; DNA: TGTGCCAGCAGCCCGGTCCCGAACACCGGGGAGCTGTTTTTT; CDR3: CASSPVPNTGELFF
size: -; D: -; V: TRBV5-4; J: TRBJ2-3; DNA: TGTGCCAGCAGCTTACCGGGCTGGGGCCCAGATACGCAGTATTTT; CDR3: CASSLPGWGPDTQYF
size: -; D: -; V: TRBV5-1; J: TRBJ1-1; DNA: TGCGCCAGCAGCTTGGGGGGATTCGAAGCTTTCTTT; CDR3: CASSLGGFEAFF
size: -; D: -; V: TRBV14; J: TRBJ1-4; DNA: TGTGCCAGCAGCCAAGCGCAGGGAGGAAATGAAAAACTGTTTTTT; CDR3: CASSQAQGGNEKLFF
size: -; D: TRBD1; V: TRBV7-3; J: TRBJ2-5; DNA: TGTGCCAGCAGCTCCGGGACAGGGGACCGGGAGAATCAAGAGACCCAGTACTTC; CDR3: CASSSGTGDRENQETQYF
size: -; D: -; V: TRBV4-1; J: TRBJ2-7; DNA: TGCGCCAGCAGCCCGACTGTTGTTTCCTACGAGCAGTACTTC; CDR3: CASSPTVVSYEQYF
size: -; D: -; V: TRBV5-4; J: TRBJ1-1; DNA: TGTGCCAGCAGCCTGCGGGGGGGCACTGAAGCTTTCTTT; CDR3: CASSLRGGTEAFF
size: -; D: -; V: TRBV25-1; J: TRBJ2-2; DNA: TGTGCCAGCAGTGATGTCTCGAACACCGGGGAGCTGTTTTTT; CDR3: CASSDVSNTGELFF
size: -; D: -; V: TRBV2; J: TRBJ1-5; DNA: TGTGCCAGCAGTGAAGCGAGACAGTCGAATCAGCCCCAGCATTTT; CDR3: CASSEARQSNQPQHF
size: -; D: TRBD1; V: TRBV7-3; J: TRBJ2-3; DNA: TGTGCCAGCAGCTCTTGGACAGGACCCACAGATACGCAGTATTTT; CDR3: CASSSWTGPTDTQYF
size: once; D: -; V: TRBV20-1; J: TRBJ2-3; DNA: TGCAGTGCTGGAACAGATACGCAGTATTTT; CDR3: CSAGTDTQYF
size: -; D: TRBD1; V: TRBV7-2; J: TRBJ2-1; DNA: TGTGCCAGCAGCTGGGACAGGGGGGCCTACAATGAGCAGTTCTTC; CDR3: CASSWDRGAYNEQFF
size: -; D: -; V: TRBV30; J: TRBJ1-6; DNA: TGTGCCTGGAGTACGGGAGGGATAAATTCACCCCTCCACTTT; CDR3: CAWSTGGINSPLHF
size: few; D: -; V: TRBV5-1; J: TRBJ2-7; DNA: TGCGCCAGCAGCGTCGACATTCGCTACGAGCAGTACTTC; CDR3: CASSVDIRYEQYF
size: -; D: -; V: TRBV6-5; J: TRBJ1-5; DNA: TGTGCCAGCAGTTACCGGGACAACGCCAATCAGCCCCAGCATTTT; CDR3: CASSYRDNANQPQHF
size: -; D: -; V: TRBV7-8; J: TRBJ2-7; DNA: TGTGCCAGCAGCTTAGGAGGCAACCCGGTCGACGAGCAGTACTTC; CDR3: CASSLGGNPVDEQYF
size: -; D: TRBD1; V: TRBV9; J: TRBJ2-1; DNA: TGTGCCAGCAGCGTAGCCGGACAGGTATACAATGAGCAGTTCTTC; CDR3: CASSVAGQVYNEQFF
size: -; D: TRBD2; V: TRBV7-2; J: TRBJ2-5; DNA: TGTGCCAGCAGCTTTTTTTCTAGCGGGATCCAAGAGACCCAGTACTTC; CDR3: CASSFFSSGIQETQYF
size: -; D: TRBD2; V: TRBV7-3; J: TRBJ2-1; DNA: TGTGCCAGCAGCTTAAATGGCGGGAGCTGGGGCAATGAGCAGTTCTTC; CDR3: CASSLNGGSWGNEQFF